Each of the 16 T cell receptor beta chains below was sequenced from the same sample in a study of early T cells in non-severe SARS-CoV-2 infection. TCRdb independently ran MiXCR on the 5' RACE reads; one entry per CDR3 protein. The sample lists roughly 41,000 distinct CDR3 sequences; roughly 5.7% were seen once. Specimen: whole blood, collected at baseline. The origin of the receptors is an adult who was a healthcare worker with PCR-confirmed SARS-CoV-2 infection or an uninfected control (not recorded which).

At least ten counts were recorded for this clonotype. For the CDR3, the DNA is TGCAGTGCTTGGACAGGGGTTAATTCACCCCTCCACTTT. Protein: CSAWTGVNSPLHF. V usage is TRBV20-1 and J usage is TRBJ1-6; 9 nucleotides match TRBD1. The germline gives CDR1 DFQATT, CDR2 SNEGSKA (reference sequence). V shed 5 bases and J 6 bases; nucleotides not matched to a gene: 2. The CDR3 has 13 residues.

The sample holds a few counts of this clonotype. The gene calls are TRBV19 and TRBJ2-2, with D perhaps matching TRBD1 or TRBD2 (7 bases each). The CDR3 loop spans 17 amino acids. The V end was cut by 7 bases, the J end by 4 bases, with 22 bases between. The germline gives CDR1 LNHDA, CDR2 SQIVND (reference sequence). CDR3 bases: TGTGCCAGTACCACCCTGACAGGGAGGGTCAGCACCGGGGAGCTGTTTTTT. This sequence encodes CASTTLTGRVSTGELFF.

This clonotype occurred many times. J is TRBJ1-2 and V is TRBV4-1; D perhaps matches TRBD1 (5 bases). Trimming stripped 2 bases from V and 5 bases from J, with 18 bases between. The germline V gene encodes CDR1 MGHRA and CDR2 YSYEKL. The CDR3 contains 16 residues. The CDR3 DNA is TGCGCCAGCAGCCAATTATCGGTGGGGACTGCTTATGGCTACACCTTC. The encoded protein is CASSQLSVGTAYGYTF.

This clonotype was seen repeatedly, ten times or more. V gene TRBV5-1 combines with J gene TRBJ2-3; maybe TRBD2 (6 bases). Germline values: CDR1 SGHRS, CDR2 YFSETQ. The CDR3 is made up of 14 amino acids. Trimming took off 0 bases at V and 4 bases at J, with 9 bases between the two ends. CDR3 nucleotide sequence: TGCGCCAGCAGCTTGGCGACGGGGGCAGATACGCAGTATTTT. This gives the protein CASSLATGADTQYF.

This clonotype has more than one count but fewer than ten. V usage is TRBV7-2 and J usage is TRBJ2-7; 7 bases map to TRBD2. Germline V gene lookup returns CDR1 SGHTA and CDR2 FQGNSA. The CDR3 runs to 13 residues. J was trimmed by 7 bases and V by 1 base; bases with no gene match: 4. The CDR3 sequence is CASSLVGGGEQYF. The CDR3 DNA reads as TGTGCCAGCAGCTTAGTCGGGGGAGGGGAGCAGTACTTC.

For the CDR3, the DNA is TGCGCCAGCAGCCAAGATCTTGGCGGGAACACTGAAGCTTTCTTT. Translating gives CASSQDLGGNTEAFF. The chain uses TRBV4-1 and TRBJ1-1, with D unclear. The CDR3 runs to 15 residues. The germline V gene encodes CDR1 MGHRA and CDR2 YSYEKL. V was pared by 0 bases and J by 1 base, with 9 bases between.

This clonotype occurred many times. The gene calls are TRBV15 and TRBJ2-3; 7 bases match TRBD2. CDR1 and CDR2 (germline): LNHNV, YYDKDF (reference sequence). Unmatched junction bases numbered 6, after V lost 0 bases and J lost 3 bases. The CDR3 totals 16 residues. CDR3 sequence: CATSREGAGLTDTQYF. DNA for the CDR3: TGTGCCACCAGCAGAGAGGGAGCGGGGTTGACAGATACGCAGTATTTT.

There are many counts of this clonotype. J is TRBJ2-7 and V is TRBV25-1; D is unclear. CDR3 size: 13 residues. Germline CDR1 and CDR2: MGHDK and SYGVNS. V was trimmed by 2 bases and J by 3 bases, leaving 8 bases between them. The CDR3 is CASSEKAHYEQYF. CDR3 nucleotide sequence: TGTGCCAGCAGTGAAAAGGCCCACTACGAGCAGTACTTC.

This chain joins TRBV21-1 and TRBJ2-7; the table's D call TRBD1 went unverified against the DNA. TRBV21-1 is a pseudogene locus. The CDR3 loop spans 14 amino acids. CDR3 nucleotides: TGTGCCAGCAGCACTCCAACAGGGTATCACGAGCAGTACTTC. This sequence encodes CASSTPTGYHEQYF.

In this sample, this clonotype turned up a few times. The rearrangement joins TRBV13 to TRBJ2-5; the match to TRBD1 covers 8 bases. This CDR3 comprises 13 residues. Trimming cost V 5 bases and J 4 bases; bases outside gene matches: 3. The germline V gene encodes CDR1 PRHDT and CDR2 FYEKMQ (reference sequence). CDR3 residues: CASSPGTGETQYF. The CDR3 nucleotides are TGTGCCAGCAGCCCTGGGACAGGAGAGACCCAGTACTTC.

This clonotype was detected a few times. The chain uses TRBV5-4 and TRBJ2-5; TRBD2 agrees at 12 bases. The CDR3 is made up of 15 amino acids. CDR1 SGHNT and CDR2 YYREEE come from the germline V gene (reference sequence). V dropped 4 bases and J dropped 3; count of bases not matched to a gene: 4. The CDR3, as DNA: TGTGCCAGCAGCGCCCGACTAGCGGGAGAAGAGACCCAGTACTTC. This sequence encodes CASSARLAGEETQYF.

This clonotype is labeled as medium-sized. The chain combines TRBV6-1 with TRBJ1-5; tentative D call: TRBD1 (5 bases). V was pared by 4 bases and J by 2 bases, with 15 bases between. CDR3 length: 16 amino acids. Germline CDR1 reads MNHNS; CDR2 reads SASEGT. The CDR3, as DNA: TGTGCCAGCAGTGCCCAGGCAGGGATCGGCAATCAGCCCCAGCATTTT. It specifies CASSAQAGIGNQPQHF.

The genes are TRBV29-1 and TRBJ2-7; 10 bases map to TRBD1. Germline V CDR1 and CDR2: SQVTM, ANQGSEA. Losses at the gene ends were 2 bases for V and 6 bases for J; bases not matched to a gene: 4. The CDR3 sequence is 13 residues long. CDR3 amino acids: CSVERQGAPEQYF. In DNA, the CDR3 is TGCAGCGTTGAAAGACAGGGGGCGCCCGAGCAGTACTTC.

The sample holds a few counts of this clonotype. The CDR3 spells CASSVAGLAETDTQYF. In DNA form, the CDR3 reads TGTGCCAGCAGCGTAGCCGGGCTAGCGGAGACAGATACGCAGTATTTT. The chain combines TRBV9 with TRBJ2-3; TRBD2 matches at 7 bases. The CDR3 sequence is 16 residues long. The V and J ends lost 0 bases and 3 bases, in that order; junction bases with no gene match: 7. Germline V gene sequence: CDR1 SGDLS, CDR2 YYNGEE.

The V call is TRBV30, the J call TRBJ2-1; D gene uncertain. Trimming stripped 0 bases from V and 12 bases from J, with 18 bases between. The CDR3 consists of 14 residues. CDR1 and CDR2 (germline): GTSNPN, SVGIG (reference sequence). The CDR3, as DNA: TGTGCCTGGAGTGTACCCCCGAATAACATGGCGCAGTTCTTC. This codes for CAWSVPPNNMAQFF.

Ten or more counts support this clonotype. The V call is TRBV12-2, the J call TRBJ2-1; no check of the table's D call, TRBD1, against the DNA was made. TRBV12-2 is recorded as a pseudogene. The CDR3 runs 15 residues. The CDR3 is CASRQLEGMFNEQFF. The CDR3 DNA reads as TGTGCAAGTCGCCAGCTAGAGGGGATGTTCAATGAGCAGTTCTTC.